The 15 T cell receptor beta chains below come from one sample, sequenced in a study of shared clonotypes between healthy human individuals. Sequencing used immunoSEQ multiplex PCR; TCRdb keeps in-frame clones, though not all of them. The sample holds fewer than 1 million clones; 96% are singletons and the top ten take less than 0.3%. Naive CD8 populations comprised CD45RO-negative cells positively selected for CCR7, excluding terminally differentiated effector memory CD45RA+ cells. What was sequenced was naive CD8+ T cells sorted from blood. The receptors originated from a man aged 25 to 45 in good health.

V gene TRBV18 combines with J gene TRBJ2-1; 9 bases line up with TRBD2. The CDR3 runs to 14 residues. CDR1 and CDR2 (germline): KGHSH, LQKENI. V lost 7 bases to trimming and J lost 4 bases; unmatched junction nucleotides: 5. The chain's CDR3 is CASFTTSGYNEQFF. DNA of the CDR3: TGTGCCAGCTTTACGACTAGCGGATACAATGAGCAGTTCTTC.

This clone is a singleton in its sample. Other DNA sequences within the sample encode an identical CDR3. V usage is TRBV5-6 and J usage is TRBJ2-7; D possibly corresponds to TRBD1 (6 bases). The CDR3 loop spans 14 amino acids. The V end was cut by 2 bases, the J end by 0 bases, with 9 bases between. Germline CDR1 SGHDT, CDR2 YYEEEE. CDR3 in DNA: TGTGCCAGCAGCTTCTGGACAGCCTCCTACGAGCAGTACTTC. As protein: CASSFWTASYEQYF.

The CDR3, as DNA: TGTGCCAGCAGCTTTGGGGGACAGGCCTACGAGCAGTACTTC. The encoded protein is CASSFGGQAYEQYF. This sequence joins TRBV11-3 and TRBJ2-7, with 8 nucleotides matching TRBD1. This CDR3 comprises 14 residues. V was clipped by 3 bases and J by 2 bases; unmatched bases: 3. The V gene's germline CDR1 is SGHNT and CDR2 YENEEA.

This clone was seen a single time. The CDR3 DNA is TGTGCCAGCAGCCTCGGACAGGGGGCGCCCAATGAGCAGTTCTTC. Translation gives CASSLGQGAPNEQFF. The gene calls are TRBV7-3 and TRBJ2-1; 11 bases agree with TRBD1. V trimming: 5 bases; J trimming: 6 bases; junction bases outside the gene matches: 6. There are 15 residues in the CDR3. From germline, CDR1 is SGHTA and CDR2 FQGTGA.

This chain links TRBV7-9 with TRBJ2-7; no clear D gene. The CDR3 runs to 11 residues. Germline V CDR1 and CDR2: SEHNR, FQNEAQ (reference sequence). V was trimmed by 4 bases and J by 7 bases, leaving 8 bases between them. CDR3 sequence reads: CASSWGREQYF. CDR3 DNA sequence: TGTGCCAGCAGCTGGGGTAGAGAGCAGTACTTC.

This sequence joins TRBV7-9 and TRBJ2-7, with D tentatively TRBD2 (7 bases). This CDR3 has 14 residues. Between the trimmed V and J ends, which lost 6 bases and 2 bases, there was a span of 14 bases. Germline assignment: CDR1 SEHNR and CDR2 FQNEAQ (reference sequence). The CDR3 sequence: CASRGGTQTYEQYF. As DNA, the CDR3 is TGTGCCAGCAGGGGGGGGACACAGACCTACGAGCAGTACTTC.

V usage is TRBV5-8 and J usage is TRBJ1-5; a possible D gene is TRBD1 (5 bases). The CDR3 runs 15 residues. Trimming removed 0 bases from V and 6 bases from J, with 13 bases in between. The germline V gene has CDR1 SGHTS and CDR2 YDEGEE. The CDR3 DNA reads as TGTGCCAGCAGCTTGGCCGGGCAGGGCGGTCAGCCCCAGCATTTT. It yields the protein CASSLAGQGGQPQHF.

The gene calls are TRBV7-9 and TRBJ2-1; tentatively, D is TRBD1 (6 bases). With 5 bases removed from V and 0 bases from J, the gap between germline ends came to 14 bases. This CDR3 has 16 amino acids. Germline V lookup: CDR1 SEHNR, CDR2 FQNEAQ (reference sequence). The CDR3 DNA sequence: TGTGCCAGCAGCCCCCGGACAGCTAGCTCCTACAATGAGCAGTTCTTC. Translating gives CASSPRTASSYNEQFF. The entire variable domain, with the rest obtained from reference TRBV7-9 and TRBJ2-1, is as follows: DTGVSQNPRHKITKRGQNVTFRCDPISEHNRLYWYRQTLGQGPEFLTYFQNEAQLEKSRLLSDRFSAERPKGSFSTLEIQRTEQGDSAMYLCASSPRTASSYNEQFFGPGTRLTVL.

The chain is built from TRBV10-2 and TRBJ1-1, with D possibly TRBD1 on 5 matching bases. The CDR3 contains 14 residues. The V gene lost 5 bases and the J gene lost 7 bases, with 17 bases spanning the gap. The germline CDR1 and CDR2 sequences are WSHSY and SAAADI. The CDR3 coding sequence is TGCGCCAGCAGTCCCCGGGACTTGCACCTTGAAGCTTTCTTT. Translating gives CASSPRDLHLEAFF.

V gene TRBV7-6 combines with J gene TRBJ2-3; no reliable D call. Per the germline V gene, CDR1 is SGHVS and CDR2 is FNYEAQ. This CDR3 has 14 residues. V dropped 2 bases and J dropped 4 bases, with 10 bases sitting between them. CDR3 sequence (DNA): TGTGCCAGCAGCTTACCCCGACCTTCAGATACGCAGTATTTT. Translation: CASSLPRPSDTQYF. The variable domain in full, completed from reference TRBV7-6 and TRBJ2-3, reads GAGVSQSPRYKVTKRGQDVALRCDPISGHVSLYWYRQALGQGPEFLTYFNYEAQQDKSGLPNDRFSAERPEGSISTLTIQRTEQRDSAMYRCASSLPRPSDTQYFGPGTRLTVL.

The V and J genes are TRBV27 and TRBJ2-7, with 9 bases matching TRBD1. Germline lookup yields CDR1 MNHEY and CDR2 SMNVEV (reference sequence). V was pared by 1 base and J by 0 bases, with 7 bases of the junction left unmatched. This CDR3 is built from 17 residues. The CDR3 spells CASSLFSGTGISYEQYF. The CDR3 coding sequence is TGTGCCAGCAGTTTATTTTCTGGGACAGGGATCTCCTACGAGCAGTACTTC.

V usage is TRBV7-8 and J usage is TRBJ2-5; D is unresolved. Trimming took off 0 bases at V and 0 bases at J, with 8 bases between the two ends. CDR3 length equals 15 residues. Germline V gene data show CDR1 as SGHVS and CDR2 as FQNEAQ. CDR3: CASSLAKSYQETQYF. The CDR3 region has the DNA TGTGCCAGCAGCTTAGCGAAGTCTTACCAAGAGACCCAGTACTTC. Variable domain in full (rest from reference TRBV7-8 and TRBJ2-5): GAGVSQSPRYKVAKRGQDVALRCDPISGHVSLFWYQQALGQGPEFLTYFQNEAQLDKSGLPSDRFFAERPEGSVSTLKIQRTQQEDSAVYLCASSLAKSYQETQYFGPGTRLLVL.

Remarks on this clone: The junction differs from germline at one of its ends, possibly a read error. This rearrangement joins TRBV7-8 to TRBJ2-7; weak D call: TRBD2 (6 bases). The CDR3 extends over 13 amino acids. Germline V lookup: CDR1 SGHVS, CDR2 FQNEAQ. CDR3 coding DNA: TGTGCCAGCAGCGTAGCGGCAACCTACGAGCAGTACTTC. Amino acid sequence: CASSVAATYEQYF.

The chain couples TRBV19 to TRBJ2-3; 10 bases map to TRBD2. Germline V gene lookup returns CDR1 LNHDA and CDR2 SQIVND (reference sequence). Trimming at V came to 6 bases and at J to 5 bases, leaving 8 bases not matched to a gene. The CDR3 totals 15 residues. DNA of the CDR3: TGTGCCAGTAGCCCCGGGACTAGCGTTATAGATACGCAGTATTTT. Residues: CASSPGTSVIDTQYF.

This rearrangement joins TRBV9 to TRBJ2-2; the D gene is possibly TRBD2 (5 bases). V was trimmed by 4 bases and J by 6 bases, leaving 10 bases between them. The CDR3 is 13 residues long. Germline V gene data show CDR1 as SGDLS and CDR2 as YYNGEE. The CDR3 here is CASSPYGAGELFF. The CDR3 DNA reads as TGTGCCAGCAGCCCTTACGGGGCCGGGGAGCTGTTTTTT.